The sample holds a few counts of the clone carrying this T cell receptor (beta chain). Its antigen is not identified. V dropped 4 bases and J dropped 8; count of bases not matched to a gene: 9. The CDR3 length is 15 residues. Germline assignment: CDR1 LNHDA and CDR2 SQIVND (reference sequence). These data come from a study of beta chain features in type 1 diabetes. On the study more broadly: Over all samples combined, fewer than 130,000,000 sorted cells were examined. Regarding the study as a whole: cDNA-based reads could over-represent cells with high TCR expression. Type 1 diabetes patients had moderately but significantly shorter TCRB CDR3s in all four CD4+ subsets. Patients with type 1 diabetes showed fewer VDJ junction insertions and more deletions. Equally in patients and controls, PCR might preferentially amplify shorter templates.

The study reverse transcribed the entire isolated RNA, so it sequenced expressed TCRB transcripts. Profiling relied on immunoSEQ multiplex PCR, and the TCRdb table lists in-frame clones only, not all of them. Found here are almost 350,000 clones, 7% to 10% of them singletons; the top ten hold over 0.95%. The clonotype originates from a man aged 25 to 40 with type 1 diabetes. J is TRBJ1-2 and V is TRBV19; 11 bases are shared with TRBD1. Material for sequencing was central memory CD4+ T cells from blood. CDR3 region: CASSTAGQGARGYTF. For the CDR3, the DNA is TGTGCCAGTAGTACGGCCGGACAGGGGGCGCGGGGCTACACCTTC.